One and the same sample provided the 19 T cell receptor beta chains below, sequenced in a study of blood T cell repertoires in COVID-19. The method was immunoSEQ multiplex PCR; TCRdb's version includes in-frame clones alone and lacks a portion of them. The sample has about 87,000 clones; around 75% are singletons. The sample taken for sequencing was peripheral blood. The origin of the receptors is a woman in her forties or fifties with acute or convalescent COVID-19.

The chain recombines TRBV28 with TRBJ1-2; TRBD1 agrees at 7 bases. Unmatched junction bases numbered 11, after V lost 7 bases and J lost 3 bases. Germline CDR1 and CDR2: MDHEN and SYDVKM. This CDR3 is 15 amino acids long. Written as DNA, the CDR3 is TGTGCCAGCAATCTTGAAGGGGGCGGGTACTATGGCTACACCTTC. Its translation: CASNLEGGGYYGYTF.

This clone was seen a handful of times. The chain recombines TRBV7-2 with TRBJ1-2, with a tentative D call TRBD1 (5 bases). Deletions cut 5 bases from V and 4 bases from J, with 11 bases between. Germline-derived CDR1 and CDR2 are SGHTA and FQGNSA. This CDR3 comprises 13 residues. CDR3 region: CASSLQGSYGYTF. The CDR3 nucleotides are TGTGCCAGCAGCCTCCAGGGCAGCTATGGCTACACCTTC. Complete variable domain (other parts from reference TRBV7-2 and TRBJ1-2): GAGVSQSPSNKVTEKGKDVELRCDPISGHTALYWYRQSLGQGLEFLIYFQGNSAPDKSGLPSDRFSAERTGGSVSTLTIQRTQQEDSAVYLCASSLQGSYGYTFGSGTRLTVV.

The sample holds one count of this clone. This CDR3 is CASSSPLTDPSYEQYF. The CDR3, as DNA: TGTGCCAGCAGTTCCCCTCTGACAGATCCCTCCTACGAGCAGTACTTC. The chain links TRBV6-2 or TRBV6-3 to TRBJ2-7; D perhaps matches TRBD1 (5 bases). V lost 4 bases to trimming and J lost 0 bases, with 16 bases between them. Germline V gene data show CDR1 as MNHEY and CDR2 as SVGEGT. The CDR3 is 16 amino acids.

CDR3 in amino acids: CSARQNYGYTF. Written as DNA, the CDR3 is TGCAGTGCTAGACAGAACTATGGCTACACCTTC. The chain carries TRBV20-1 and TRBJ1-2, with D hard to call. This CDR3 comprises 11 residues. Germline V lookup: CDR1 DFQATT, CDR2 SNEGSKA (reference sequence). The V gene lost 2 bases and the J gene lost 2 bases, with 3 bases spanning the gap.

V usage is TRBV10-3 and J usage is TRBJ1-3, with D unclear. Trimming shortened V by 10 bases and J by 0 bases, and 10 bases separated the two germline ends. This CDR3 region has 13 residues. The germline gives CDR1 ENHRY, CDR2 SYGVKD. The CDR3 reads CANTEFSGNTIYF. As DNA, the CDR3 is TGTGCCAATACAGAGTTCTCTGGAAACACCATATATTTT.

The gene calls are TRBV5-1 and TRBJ2-1; a possible D gene is TRBD2 (5 bases). CDR1 is SGHRS and CDR2 is YFSETQ in the germline V gene. Trimming removed 2 bases at V and 9 bases at J, with 18 bases between. CDR3 size: 15 residues. CDR3 protein: CASSFRASRVTEQFF. CDR3 DNA sequence: TGCGCCAGCAGCTTTCGGGCTAGCCGAGTGACTGAGCAGTTCTTC.

This clone was observed a single time. V and J are TRBV11-2 and TRBJ2-5; possibly TRBD1 for D (5 bases). Trimming took 0 bases from V and 0 from J, leaving 11 bases between them. From germline, CDR1 is SGHAT and CDR2 FQNNGV. CDR3 length: 16 amino acids. The DNA for the CDR3 is TGTGCCAGCAGCTTAGACTCGGCAGGGTACCAAGAGACCCAGTACTTC. Its translation: CASSLDSAGYQETQYF.

The chain has TRBV2 and TRBJ2-2, with 10 bases identical to TRBD1. CDR3 size: 14 residues. V shed 6 bases and J 2 bases; nucleotides not matched to a gene: 0. The germline CDR1 and CDR2 sequences are SNHLY and FYNNEI. The CDR3 region has the DNA TGTGCCAGCAGGACAGGGGGCAACACCGGGGAGCTGTTTTTT. It codes for CASRTGGNTGELFF.

J is TRBJ2-2 and V is TRBV7-9; no clear D. The CDR3 runs 14 residues. Deletions cut 0 bases from V and 7 bases from J, with 9 bases between. CDR1 and CDR2 (germline): SEHNR, FQNEAQ (reference sequence). The CDR3 loop is CASSLAHAVGELFF. The CDR3 DNA is TGTGCCAGCAGCTTAGCGCACGCGGTCGGGGAGCTGTTTTTT. Full variable domain (outside the CDR3, taken from reference TRBV7-9 and TRBJ2-2): DTGVSQNPRHKITKRGQNVTFRCDPISEHNRLYWYRQTLGQGPEFLTYFQNEAQLEKSRLLSDRFSAERPKGSFSTLEIQRTEQGDSAMYLCASSLAHAVGELFFGEGSRLTVL.

The table lists this clone with a few counts. The V call is TRBV7-9, the J call TRBJ2-3; a weak D match, TRBD1 (6 bases). This CDR3 spans 16 amino acids. V lost 0 bases and J 0 bases, leaving 10 bases between the germline ends. Germline lookup yields CDR1 SEHNR and CDR2 FQNEAQ (reference sequence). CDR3 sequence (DNA): TGTGCCAGCAGCTTAGCGGGGGCCCCTAGCACAGATACGCAGTATTTT. This sequence encodes CASSLAGAPSTDTQYF.

The V and J genes are TRBV5-8 and TRBJ1-4; tentatively, D is TRBD1 (5 bases). The CDR3 runs 16 residues. From germline, CDR1 is SGHTS and CDR2 YDEGEE. V was shortened by 3 bases and J by 0 bases, with 12 bases between the two germline ends. CDR3 protein: CASSSLTATTNEKLFF. As DNA, the CDR3 is TGTGCCAGCAGCTCCCTGACAGCCACAACTAATGAAAAACTGTTTTTT.

The rearrangement joins TRBV7-2 to TRBJ2-5; TRBD2 matches 13 bases. The V and J ends lost 0 bases and 12 bases, in that order; junction bases with no gene match: 7. The CDR3 has 15 amino acids. Germline CDR1 is SGHTA and CDR2 is FQGNSA. CDR3 nucleotide sequence: TGTGCCAGCAGCTTAGCCCGACTAGCGGGGGGCGGCGAGTACTTC. The encoded protein is CASSLARLAGGGEYF.

This chain uses TRBV19 with TRBJ1-1; D gene ambiguous. The CDR3 has 14 amino acids. V was clipped by 0 bases and J by 1 base, with 6 bases between them. The germline V gene encodes CDR1 LNHDA and CDR2 SQIVND (reference sequence). CDR3 region: CASSIDAANTEAFF. The CDR3 DNA follows: TGTGCCAGTAGTATAGATGCGGCGAACACTGAAGCTTTCTTT.

This chain joins TRBV28 and TRBJ1-6, with unresolved D. The CDR3 has 17 amino acids. Per germline, CDR1 MDHEN and CDR2 SYDVKM. Trimming removed 6 bases at V and 0 bases at J, with 15 bases between. CDR3 sequence reads: CASSPLEGSSYNSPLHF. The CDR3 DNA is TGTGCCAGCAGCCCCCTCGAAGGGAGCTCCTATAATTCACCCCTCCACTTT.

V gene TRBV6-5 combines with J gene TRBJ2-3, with D unclear. Germline V gene lookup returns CDR1 MNHEY and CDR2 SVGAGI. The CDR3 loop spans 14 amino acids. V was trimmed by 1 base and J by 6 bases, leaving 11 bases between them. This chain's CDR3 is CASSYYTGDDTQYF. DNA of the CDR3: TGTGCCAGCAGTTACTACACGGGTGACGATACGCAGTATTTT.

The CDR3 DNA reads as TGCGCCAGCAGCCAAGATTGGGACAGTTCTGCAACTAATGAAAAACTGTTTTTT. Residues: CASSQDWDSSATNEKLFF. J is TRBJ1-4 and V is TRBV4-3; 7 bases align to TRBD1. Per the germline V gene, CDR1 is LGHNA and CDR2 is YSLEER. This CDR3 has 18 residues. The V segment lost 0 bases and the J segment 0 bases; nucleotides outside the gene matches: 7.

The chain links TRBV5-1 to TRBJ2-1, with D tentatively TRBD2 (7 bases). Germline-derived CDR1 and CDR2 are SGHRS and YFSETQ. The V end lost 8 bases, the J end lost 0 bases, and 15 bases lay between the germline ends. The CDR3 covers 15 residues. The CDR3 bases are TGCGCCAGTCGAGCGGGACATAGCTCCTACAATGAGCAGTTCTTC. Its protein product is CASRAGHSSYNEQFF.

The rearrangement joins TRBV7-2 to TRBJ1-4, with D hard to call. There are 13 residues in the CDR3. The germline gives CDR1 SGHTA, CDR2 FQGNSA. V lost 5 bases, J lost 5 bases, and 9 bases lay in between. This chain's CDR3 is CASSLGANEKLFF. In DNA, the CDR3 is TGTGCCAGCAGCCTAGGAGCAAATGAAAAACTGTTTTTT.

V usage is TRBV3-1 (or the pseudogene TRBV3-2) and J usage is TRBJ1-5; D remains unclear. The germline gives CDR1 LGHDT, CDR2 YNNKEL (reference sequence). The CDR3 spans 15 residues. The V end was cut by 3 bases, the J end by 6 bases, with 15 bases between. CDR3: CASSQGGELGQPQHF. CDR3 coding DNA: TGTGCCAGCAGCCAGGGCGGGGAATTGGGTCAGCCCCAGCATTTT.